This T cell receptor beta chain was identified during a study of blood T cell repertoires in COVID-19. Study overall: Acute and convalescent COVID-19 samples came from the United States, Italy and Spain. T cells, B-cell-depleted T cells, or PBMCs supplied cDNA or gDNA.

Seattle cases were enrolled at active infection and followed longitudinally. Here immunoSEQ multiplex PCR was the method, and the copy in TCRdb shows in-frame clones only, minus some. The sample gives 150,000 or so clones, 80% to 90% of which show up once; approximately 8% is in the top ten. V shed 0 bases and J shed 5 bases, with 11 bases lying between them. CDR1 SGDLS and CDR2 YYNGEE come from the germline V gene. This CDR3 is 14 amino acids long. This receptor was identified in a woman aged 55-75 years with COVID-19, enrolled during active disease. Sequencing was carried out using peripheral blood. The chain employs TRBV9 and TRBJ1-1; no definite D call. CDR3 sequence: CASSVGLTGTEAFF. The CDR3 nucleotides are TGTGCCAGCAGCGTAGGATTAACGGGGACTGAAGCTTTCTTT. Looking up the rest from reference TRBV9 and TRBJ1-1 gives the full variable domain: DSGVTQTPKHLITATGQRVTLRCSPRSGDLSVYWYQQSLDQGLQFLIQYYNGEERAKGNILERFSAQQFPDLHSELNLSSLELGDSALYFCASSVGLTGTEAFFGQGTRLTVV.